These 32 T cell receptor beta chains were sequenced from one sample in a study of vaccination and CD4 T cells after COVID-19. The treatment is: roughly 10-day PBMC culture with coronavirus spike peptide pools or control peptides (ViraFEST assay). Gathered ahead of the COVID-19 pandemic (2011-2018) were the CD4+ T cells of the unexposed donor. What these receptors recognize is not known. The Oncomine TCR Beta short-read assay was applied to DNA of cultured CD4+ T cells. One entry per CDR3 protein results from TCRdb running MiXCR on the PCR reads. The sample yields about 5,400 distinct CDR3 sequences, roughly a third seen once. Sample: CD4+ T cells from blood, cultured in vitro. All receptors come from a human donor in good health.

This clonotype has just a few counts. This chain joins TRBV20-1 and TRBJ2-2, with D possibly TRBD1 on 5 matching bases. CDR1 is DFQATT and CDR2 is SNEGSKA in the germline V gene (reference sequence). There are 12 residues in the CDR3. The V end was cut by 1 base, the J end by 6 bases, with 6 bases between. The CDR3 DNA reads TGCAGTGCTAGAGTAGGGGCCGGGGAGCTGTTTTTT. Amino acids: CSARVGAGELFF.

This clonotype was recorded a few times. The chain combines TRBV20-1 with TRBJ2-7; D is uncertain. V lost 3 bases and J lost 3, with 9 bases in between. In germline, CDR1 is DFQATT, CDR2 SNEGSKA (reference sequence). This CDR3 region has 12 residues. The CDR3 spells CSASGSSYEQYF. DNA for the CDR3: TGCAGTGCTAGTGGCAGTAGCTACGAGCAGTACTTC.

This chain uses TRBV10-3 with TRBJ1-1, with D unresolved. CDR1 ENHRY and CDR2 SYGVKD come from the germline V gene. Trimming stripped 9 bases from V and 1 base from J, with 15 bases between. The CDR3 consists of 14 residues. This CDR3 is CAIQKHGENTEAFF. CDR3 bases: TGTGCCATTCAAAAACACGGTGAGAACACTGAAGCTTTCTTT.

This clonotype ranks as large (0.1 to 1%). This chain links TRBV6-1 with TRBJ1-5; TRBD1 might be the D (5 bases). The CDR3 runs 14 residues. Trimming cost V 6 bases and J 7 bases, with 16 bases left between them. Germline-derived CDR1 and CDR2 are MNHNS and SASEGT. CDR3 bases: TGTGCCAGCAGACGCCTCGGGGGAAGGCAGCCCCAGCATTTT. The encoded protein is CASRRLGGRQPQHF.

This clonotype was seen a few times. The gene calls are TRBV15 and TRBJ2-5, with D perhaps TRBD2 (5 bases). This CDR3 contains 13 residues. Trimming pared 0 bases from V and 9 bases from J, leaving 11 bases between. Per the germline V gene, CDR1 is LNHNV and CDR2 is YYDKDF (reference sequence). The CDR3 coding sequence is TGTGCCACCAGCAGAGACGGGGATCAGGCCCAGTACTTC. Protein sequence: CATSRDGDQAQYF.

This sequence joins TRBV11-2 and TRBJ2-7; unclear D gene. The CDR3 loop spans 13 amino acids. V gave up 1 base and J gave up 3 bases, with 7 bases separating them. CDR1 SGHAT and CDR2 FQNNGV come from the germline V gene. CDR3 sequence: CASSLGLDYEQYF. The CDR3 bases are TGTGCCAGCAGCTTAGGGCTTGACTACGAGCAGTACTTC.

This clonotype occurred a few times. The chain couples TRBV5-5 to TRBJ1-2; possible D gene TRBD1, 5 bases. The germline V gene encodes CDR1 SGHKS and CDR2 YYEKEE (reference sequence). This CDR3 region has 13 residues. The V end was cut by 0 bases, the J end by 8 bases, with 11 bases between. The CDR3: CASSLGSGYGYTF. DNA for the CDR3: TGTGCCAGCAGCTTGGGTTCAGGGTACGGCTACACCTTC.

J is TRBJ1-2 and V is TRBV15, with D possibly matching TRBD1 (5 bases). V was cut by 1 base and J by 6 bases, with 12 bases left in between. The length of the CDR3 is 14 residues. The V gene's germline CDR1 is LNHNV and CDR2 YYDKDF (reference sequence). The CDR3 protein is CATSRVGGIDGYTF. The CDR3 DNA sequence: TGTGCCACCAGCAGAGTTGGGGGAATAGATGGCTACACCTTC.

V and J are TRBV2 and TRBJ1-1; D is undetermined. V was trimmed by 5 bases and J by 5 bases, leaving 12 bases between them. The germline V gene has CDR1 SNHLY and CDR2 FYNNEI. The CDR3 extends over 13 amino acids. CDR3 loop: CASSQDSGTEAFF. DNA of the CDR3: TGTGCCAGCAGTCAGGACTCGGGGACTGAAGCTTTCTTT.

This sequence joins TRBV30 and TRBJ1-1; D is unclear. The CDR3 runs to 11 residues. Trimming left V 7 bases short and J 0 bases short, with 6 bases between. Germline V gene lookup returns CDR1 GTSNPN and CDR2 SVGIG (reference sequence). CDR3 in DNA: TGTGCCTACTCCATGAACACTGAAGCTTTCTTT. The encoded protein is CAYSMNTEAFF.

J is TRBJ1-1 and V is TRBV7-9; TRBD1 matches at 7 bases. The CDR3 has 16 amino acids. The J segment lost 0 bases and the V segment lost 5 bases, leaving 9 bases of the junction unmatched. Germline V gene sequence: CDR1 SEHNR, CDR2 FQNEAQ (reference sequence). The CDR3 loop reads CASSPEGGPMNTEAFF. DNA for the CDR3: TGTGCCAGCAGCCCGGAAGGGGGCCCCATGAACACTGAAGCTTTCTTT. Full variable domain (missing parts from reference TRBV7-9 and TRBJ1-1): DTGVSQNPRHKITKRGQNVTFRCDPISEHNRLYWYRQTLGQGPEFLTYFQNEAQLEKSRLLSDRFSAERPKGSFSTLEIQRTEQGDSAMYLCASSPEGGPMNTEAFFGQGTRLTVV.

This clonotype was detected a few times. This chain connects TRBV11-2 to TRBJ2-3, with 7 bases aligning to TRBD1. V shed 5 bases and J 2 bases; nucleotides not matched to a gene: 7. The CDR3 loop spans 15 amino acids. Germline assignment: CDR1 SGHAT and CDR2 FQNNGV. The CDR3 spells CASSPMTGYTDTQYF. DNA of the CDR3: TGTGCCAGCAGCCCAATGACAGGGTACACAGATACGCAGTATTTT.

This clonotype occurred a few times. The chain links TRBV20-1 to TRBJ1-2; TRBD1 agrees at 7 bases. Germline V gene data show CDR1 as DFQATT and CDR2 as SNEGSKA (reference sequence). There are 13 residues in the CDR3. J gave up 4 bases and V 5 bases, and 7 bases lay outside the gene matches. CDR3: CSAPKQGTYGYTF. Here the CDR3 DNA reads TGCAGTGCTCCCAAACAGGGGACCTATGGCTACACCTTC.

This clonotype was counted only a few times. V is TRBV20-1 and J is TRBJ1-2; D gene uncertain. The CDR3 spans 9 residues. V lost 5 bases to trimming and J lost 6 bases, with 4 bases between them. CDR1 and CDR2 from the germline V gene are DFQATT and SNEGSKA (reference sequence). CDR3 DNA sequence: TGCAGTGCTGTAGATGGCTACACCTTC. This gives the protein CSAVDGYTF.

This chain links TRBV24-1 with TRBJ2-1; TRBD2 agrees at 10 bases. Trimming cost V 3 bases and J 7 bases; bases outside gene matches: 5. The CDR3 length is 15 residues. The V gene's germline CDR1 is KGHDR and CDR2 SFDVKD. CDR3 nucleotides: TGTGCCACCAGTGATCAGCGGGGGGGCGAAAATGAGCAGTTCTTC. It codes for CATSDQRGGENEQFF.

The chain joins TRBV20-1 to TRBJ1-5; TRBD1 might be the D (5 bases). Germline CDR1 DFQATT, CDR2 SNEGSKA (reference sequence). This CDR3 has 14 residues. The V gene lost 4 bases and the J gene lost 3 bases, with 13 bases spanning the gap. The chain's CDR3 is CSATRRGINQPQHF. CDR3 DNA sequence: TGCAGTGCTACAAGGAGGGGAATCAATCAGCCCCAGCATTTT.

The chain couples TRBV27 to TRBJ2-7; 8 bases fit TRBD1. The V segment lost 6 bases and the J segment 2 bases; nucleotides outside the gene matches: 6. The CDR3 length is 14 residues. Germline V gene lookup returns CDR1 MNHEY and CDR2 SMNVEV (reference sequence). CDR3 nucleotide sequence: TGTGCCAGCAGGGGGACAGGCCCAACCTACGAGCAGTACTTC. Translated, it gives CASRGTGPTYEQYF.

The CDR3 DNA follows: TGTGCCATAAGACAGGGGAACACTGAAGCTTTCTTT. Protein sequence: CAIRQGNTEAFF. The gene calls are TRBV19 and TRBJ1-1; TRBD1 aligns across 7 bases. This CDR3 is built from 12 residues. V trimming: 10 bases; J trimming: 1 base; junction bases outside the gene matches: 3. CDR1 is LNHDA and CDR2 is SQIVND in the germline V gene (reference sequence).

The rearrangement joins TRBV20-1 to TRBJ1-1, with a weak D call TRBD1 (5 bases). V was pared by 5 bases and J by 10 bases, with 17 bases between. Germline V lookup: CDR1 DFQATT, CDR2 SNEGSKA (reference sequence). This CDR3 has 12 amino acids. DNA of the CDR3: TGCAGTGCTTCGGGGCCACAGGTCAGAGCTTTCTTT. Its protein product is CSASGPQVRAFF.

This clonotype was detected only a few times. The rearrangement uses TRBV5-1 and TRBJ1-2; TRBD1 is a possible D gene (5 bases). This CDR3 comprises 15 residues. V was pared by 0 bases and J by 5 bases, with 14 bases between. Germline V CDR1 and CDR2: SGHRS, YFSETQ. The CDR3 DNA follows: TGCGCCAGCAGCTTGGCGGCGGGGCGCCAATATGGCTACACCTTC. As protein: CASSLAAGRQYGYTF.

This clonotype has a handful of counts. V and J are TRBV20-1 and TRBJ1-1, with D possibly being TRBD1 (6 bases). Germline CDR1 DFQATT, CDR2 SNEGSKA (reference sequence). V was pared by 6 bases and J by 0 bases, with 11 bases between. The CDR3 length is 13 residues. CDR3 region: CSAPRQVNTEAFF. CDR3 sequence (DNA): TGCAGTGCCCCTCGACAGGTGAACACTGAAGCTTTCTTT.

The rearrangement uses TRBV24-1 and TRBJ1-5, with D uncertain. V was pared by 1 base and J by 6 bases, with 6 bases between. Looked up from germline, CDR1 is KGHDR and CDR2 is SFDVKD. The CDR3 spans 13 residues. CDR3 in amino acids: CATSDFTGQPQHF. CDR3 in DNA: TGTGCCACCAGTGATTTTACCGGTCAGCCCCAGCATTTT.

The chain links TRBV7-3 to TRBJ1-1; D uncertain. V was clipped by 8 bases and J by 0 bases, with 10 bases between them. There are 13 residues in the CDR3. The germline V gene encodes CDR1 SGHTA and CDR2 FQGTGA. CDR3 loop: CASPKAVNTEAFF. CDR3 bases: TGTGCCAGCCCTAAGGCAGTGAACACTGAAGCTTTCTTT.

This clonotype showed up just a few times. CDR3 in amino acids: CASSLRERGELFF. The CDR3 nucleotides read TGTGCCAGCAGCTTAAGGGAGCGCGGGGAGCTGTTTTTT. The rearrangement links TRBV7-3 to TRBJ2-2; TRBD2 might be the D (5 bases). The V gene lost 1 base and the J gene lost 7 bases, with 7 bases spanning the gap. Germline V CDR1 and CDR2: SGHTA, FQGTGA. The CDR3 sequence is 13 residues long.

The chain recombines TRBV5-6 with TRBJ2-7, with 8 bases identical to TRBD1. The CDR3 contains 15 residues. Trimming cost V 4 bases and J 11 bases; bases outside gene matches: 17. Germline V lookup: CDR1 SGHDT, CDR2 YYEEEE. The chain's CDR3 is CASSTPGRGLRYKYF. In DNA, the CDR3 is TGTGCCAGCAGCACCCCCGGCAGGGGGCTCAGGTACAAGTACTTC.

This clonotype has just a few counts. This chain connects TRBV2 to TRBJ1-1; D not certain. The CDR3 is 15 residues long. Trimming removed 2 bases from V and 7 bases from J, with 17 bases in between. The germline CDR1 and CDR2 sequences are SNHLY and FYNNEI. The CDR3 sequence: CASSESRNGVGEAFF. CDR3 coding DNA: TGTGCCAGCAGTGAATCCAGGAATGGCGTCGGTGAAGCTTTCTTT.

The chain recombines TRBV5-1 with TRBJ1-2; TRBD1 matches 8 bases. CDR3 length: 15 amino acids. The germline V gene has CDR1 SGHRS and CDR2 YFSETQ. V shed 4 bases, J shed 4 bases, and the junction held 9 bases outside the gene matches. The CDR3 bases are TGCGCCAGCAGCCGGGGGGACAGGACATCCTATGGCTACACCTTC. This gives the protein CASSRGDRTSYGYTF.

This clonotype appeared a few times. This chain connects TRBV5-1 to TRBJ2-1, with TRBD1 identical over 9 bases. Trimming at V came to 6 bases and at J to 3 bases, leaving 7 bases not matched to a gene. CDR1 and CDR2 (germline): SGHRS, YFSETQ. CDR3 length equals 15 residues. CDR3 residues: CASTLGGQGYNEQFF. CDR3 coding DNA: TGCGCCAGCACCCTGGGGGGACAGGGCTACAATGAGCAGTTCTTC.

This rearrangement joins TRBV6-5 to TRBJ1-1; TRBD1 is a possible D gene (6 bases). Germline CDR1 MNHEY, CDR2 SVGAGI. V lost 3 bases and J 2 bases, leaving 10 bases between the germline ends. The CDR3 is 14 amino acids. The CDR3 DNA reads TGTGCCAGCAGTTATCGACAGGTCAACACTGAAGCTTTCTTT. Its protein is CASSYRQVNTEAFF.

The V call is TRBV6-1, the J call TRBJ1-5, with D hard to call. The CDR3 contains 18 residues. V was shortened by 4 bases and J by 1 base, with 20 bases between the two germline ends. Germline V gene lookup returns CDR1 MNHNS and CDR2 SASEGT. The CDR3 sequence is CASSAGWQSSLSNQPQHF. CDR3 coding DNA: TGTGCCAGCAGTGCTGGGTGGCAGTCCTCCCTCAGCAATCAGCCCCAGCATTTT.

V usage is TRBV19 and J usage is TRBJ1-1; weak D call: TRBD1 (5 bases). Between the trimmed V and J ends, which lost 3 bases and 7 bases, there was a span of 15 bases. The CDR3 length is 14 residues. Germline V gene data show CDR1 as LNHDA and CDR2 as SQIVND (reference sequence). The CDR3 DNA is TGTGCCAGTAGTATGGGGCCGAGGTTGGGTGAAGCTTTCTTT. Protein: CASSMGPRLGEAFF.

This clonotype was seen more than once but under ten times. CDR3: CASSIRTSDIQYF. The CDR3 DNA reads as TGTGCCAGCAGCATACGGACATCGGACATTCAGTACTTC. This chain connects TRBV7-2 to TRBJ2-4; a weak D match, TRBD1 (5 bases). CDR1 is SGHTA and CDR2 is FQGNSA in the germline V gene. Trimming stripped 5 bases from V and 8 bases from J, with 13 bases between. The CDR3 sequence is 13 residues long.